This TCR beta chain comes out of a study of T cell repertoires in cytomegalovirus infection. On the study more broadly: Matching HLA type and CMV infection were both indicated by public TCR beta signatures. Study-level findings and limits: CMV carriers with the relevant HLA were identified by cumulative public TCR beta family frequency.

The CDR3 covers 14 residues. From germline, CDR1 is LNHDA and CDR2 SQIVND (reference sequence). About this clonotype: The target antigen is unknown. One junction end does not reproduce the germline sequence, and a read error may be involved.

One entry per CDR3 protein results from TCRdb running MiXCR on the reads. Of under 850,000 distinct CDR3 sequences in the sample, less than 40% are singletons; the top ten hold roughly 2.9%. This clonotype originated in a human donor in good health (CMV status not recorded). Some clones in this sample may be carry-over from other donors' samples. The V call is TRBV19, the J call TRBJ1-1; perhaps TRBD1 as D (5 bases). Sample: PBMCs. The CDR3, as DNA: TGTACCAGTAGTACAGGACGGACGAACACTGAAGCTTTCTTT. Translation: CTSSTGRTNTEAFF.